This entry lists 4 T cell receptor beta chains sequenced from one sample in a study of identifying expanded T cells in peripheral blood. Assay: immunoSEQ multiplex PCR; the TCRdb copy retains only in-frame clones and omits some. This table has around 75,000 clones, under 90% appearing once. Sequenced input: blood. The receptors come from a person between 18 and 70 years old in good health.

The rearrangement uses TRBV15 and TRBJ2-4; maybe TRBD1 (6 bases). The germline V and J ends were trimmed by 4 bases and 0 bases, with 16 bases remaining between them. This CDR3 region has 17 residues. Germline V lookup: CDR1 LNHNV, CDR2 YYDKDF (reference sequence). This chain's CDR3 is CATSTSRTDLAKNIQYF. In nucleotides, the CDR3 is TGTGCCACCAGCACGTCCCGGACAGATCTAGCCAAAAACATTCAGTACTTC.

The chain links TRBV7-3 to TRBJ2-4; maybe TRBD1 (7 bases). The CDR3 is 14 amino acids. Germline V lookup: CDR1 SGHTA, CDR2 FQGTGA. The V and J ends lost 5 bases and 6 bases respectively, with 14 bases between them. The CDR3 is CASSAAGGGNIQYF. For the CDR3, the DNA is TGTGCCAGCAGCGCCGCAGGGGGAGGAAACATTCAGTACTTC.

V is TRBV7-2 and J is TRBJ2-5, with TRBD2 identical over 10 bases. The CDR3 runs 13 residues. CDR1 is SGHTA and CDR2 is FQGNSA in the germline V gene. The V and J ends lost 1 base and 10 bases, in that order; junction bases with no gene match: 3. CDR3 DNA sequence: TGTGCCAGCAGCTTAGGCCTAGCGGGAGACCAGTACTTC. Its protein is CASSLGLAGDQYF.

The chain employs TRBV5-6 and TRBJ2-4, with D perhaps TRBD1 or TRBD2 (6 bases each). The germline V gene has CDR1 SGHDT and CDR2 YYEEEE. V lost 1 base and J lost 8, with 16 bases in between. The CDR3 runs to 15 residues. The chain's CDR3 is CASSLPGAKMDIQYF. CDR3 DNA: TGTGCCAGCAGCTTGCCGGGGGCGAAAATGGACATTCAGTACTTC.